This T cell receptor (beta chain) was recovered during a study of blood T cell repertoires in COVID-19. Study overall: From the United States, Italy and Spain came samples of acute and convalescent COVID-19. Sample material is recorded as cDNA or gDNA derived from T cells, B-cell-depleted T cells, or PBMCs.

Under the authors' procedure: Nucleated cell counts were estimated from reference gene primer amplification. Method: immunoSEQ multiplex PCR; TCRdb's copy keeps in-frame clones and lacks some. That table is the source of V, J and clone size, and D and trimming were worked out from the DNA. The table records around 220,000 clones, roughly four fifths of them present only once. Patients from Seattle were sampled longitudinally, starting during active infection. Germline V CDR1 and CDR2: MGHRA, YSYEKL. The CDR3 is 19 amino acids. Trimming left V 4 bases short and J 4 bases short, with 26 bases between. The V gene is TRBV4-1, the J gene TRBJ1-5; D perhaps matches TRBD1 (5 bases). The clonotype comes from a woman older than 75 with COVID-19, enrolled during active disease. Source material: peripheral blood. CDR3 nucleotide sequence: TGCGCCAGCAGCCCTGAGCGGGGACGGATACACGGAGAGAATCAGCCCCAGCATTTT. Protein product: CASSPERGRIHGENQPQHF.